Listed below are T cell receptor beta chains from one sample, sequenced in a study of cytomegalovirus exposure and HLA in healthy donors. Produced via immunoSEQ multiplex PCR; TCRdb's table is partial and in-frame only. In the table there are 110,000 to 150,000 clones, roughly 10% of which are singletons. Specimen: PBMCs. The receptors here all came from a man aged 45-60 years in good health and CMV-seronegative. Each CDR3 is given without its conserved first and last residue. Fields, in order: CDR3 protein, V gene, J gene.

CDR3: ASNPQVNTEAF
V: TRBV19
J: TRBJ1-1

CDR3: AWSLGGSTDTQY
V: TRBV30
J: TRBJ2-3

CDR3: ASSSDSYNEQF
V: TRBV25-1
J: TRBJ2-1

CDR3: ASIKQGIDYGYT
V: TRBV6-5
J: TRBJ1-2

CDR3: ASSAGSRLF
V: TRBV2
J: TRBJ2-1

CDR3: ASSLGVAGEGETQY
V: TRBV5-6
J: TRBJ2-5

CDR3: ASSGHSGSYEQY
V: TRBV6-1
J: TRBJ2-7

CDR3: ASSEQALNTEAF
V: TRBV27
J: TRBJ1-1

CDR3: ATSREYGQNTGELF
V: TRBV15
J: TRBJ2-2

CDR3: ASSLARGRYNEQF
V: TRBV7-2
J: TRBJ2-1